The sequence of this TCR beta chain was determined in a study of shared clonotypes between healthy human individuals. Positive CCR7 selection of CD45RO-negative cells yielded the naive CD8 cells, and terminally differentiated effector memory CD45RA+ cells were excluded. Looked up from germline, CDR1 is SGHDN and CDR2 is FVKESK. This CDR3 has 15 amino acids. V was pared by 4 bases and J by 5 bases, with 7 bases of the junction left unmatched. Generated by immunoSEQ multiplex PCR, the TCRdb table keeps only in-frame clones and is missing some. The sample consists of about 680,000 clones, just over 90% of them appearing once.

The chain employs TRBV14 and TRBJ2-3, with 9 bases lining up with TRBD2. Sequencing used naive CD8+ T cells sorted from blood. The clonotype originates from a man aged 30 to 39 in good health. The CDR3 sequence: CASSLSGRLGDTQYF. In DNA, the CDR3 is TGTGCCAGCAGCCTGAGCGGGAGGTTGGGAGATACGCAGTATTTT. The whole variable domain, filled in from reference TRBV14 and TRBJ2-3, reads EAGVTQFPSHSVIEKGQTVTLRCDPISGHDNLYWYRRVMGKEIKFLLHFVKESKQDESGMPNNRFLAERTGGTYSTLKVQPAELEDSGVYFCASSLSGRLGDTQYFGPGTRLTVL.